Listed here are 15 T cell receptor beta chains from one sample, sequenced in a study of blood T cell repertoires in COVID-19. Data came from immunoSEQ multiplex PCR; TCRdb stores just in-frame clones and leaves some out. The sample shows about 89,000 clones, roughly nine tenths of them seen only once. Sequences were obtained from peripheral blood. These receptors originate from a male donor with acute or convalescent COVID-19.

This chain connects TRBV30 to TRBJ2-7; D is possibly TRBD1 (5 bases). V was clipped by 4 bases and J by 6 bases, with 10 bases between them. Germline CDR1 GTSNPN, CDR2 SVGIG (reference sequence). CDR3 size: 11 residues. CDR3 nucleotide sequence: TGTGCCTGGATACAAGGGGTCGAGCAGTACTTC. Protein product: CAWIQGVEQYF. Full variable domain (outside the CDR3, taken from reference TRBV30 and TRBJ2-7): SQTIHQWPATLVQPVGSPLSLECTVEGTSNPNLYWYRQAAGRGLQLLFYSVGIGQISSEVPQNLSASRPQDRQFILSSKKLLLSDSGFYLCAWIQGVEQYFGPGTRLTVT.

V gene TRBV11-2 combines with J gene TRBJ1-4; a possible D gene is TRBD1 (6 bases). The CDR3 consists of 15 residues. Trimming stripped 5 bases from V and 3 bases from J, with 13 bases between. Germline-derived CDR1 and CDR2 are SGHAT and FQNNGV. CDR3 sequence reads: CASSPRPGANEKLFF. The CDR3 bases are TGTGCCAGCAGCCCCCGGCCAGGGGCTAATGAAAAACTGTTTTTT.

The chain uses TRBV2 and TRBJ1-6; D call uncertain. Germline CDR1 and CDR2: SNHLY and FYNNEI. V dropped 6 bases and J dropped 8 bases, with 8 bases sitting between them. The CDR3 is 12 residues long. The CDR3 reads CASRAPDSPLHF. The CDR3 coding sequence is TGTGCCAGCAGAGCGCCGGATTCACCCCTCCACTTT.

As DNA, the CDR3 is TGTGCCAGCAGCGTTAGCGGGGGGGCAACAGATACGCAGTATTTT. This sequence encodes CASSVSGGATDTQYF. This rearrangement joins TRBV6-4 to TRBJ2-3, with 11 positions matching TRBD2. The CDR3 covers 15 residues. Germline CDR1 is MRHNA and CDR2 is SNTAGT. Unmatched junction bases numbered 5, after V lost 6 bases and J lost 3 bases.

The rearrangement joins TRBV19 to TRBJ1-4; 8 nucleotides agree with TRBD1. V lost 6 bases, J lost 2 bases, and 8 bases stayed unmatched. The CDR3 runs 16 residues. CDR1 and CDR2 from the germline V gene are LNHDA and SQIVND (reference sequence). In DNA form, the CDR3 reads TGTGCCAGTAGAGGGACAGGTCGGCAGACTAATGAAAAACTGTTTTTT. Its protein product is CASRGTGRQTNEKLFF.

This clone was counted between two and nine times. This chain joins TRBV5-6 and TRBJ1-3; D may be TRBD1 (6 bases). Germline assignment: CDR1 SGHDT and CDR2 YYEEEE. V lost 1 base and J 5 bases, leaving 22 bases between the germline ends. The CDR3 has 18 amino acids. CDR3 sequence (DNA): TGTGCCAGCAGCTTGTCGTTGACCGGGACACAGGACCGAAACACCATATATTTT. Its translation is CASSLSLTGTQDRNTIYF.

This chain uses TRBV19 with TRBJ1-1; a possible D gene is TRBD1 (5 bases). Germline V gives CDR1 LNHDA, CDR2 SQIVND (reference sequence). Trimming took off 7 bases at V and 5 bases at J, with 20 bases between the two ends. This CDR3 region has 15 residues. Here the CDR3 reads CASTGGGEGTTEAFF. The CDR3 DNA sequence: TGTGCCAGTACCGGGGGAGGCGAGGGTACGACTGAAGCTTTCTTT.

The CDR3 DNA reads TGTGCCAGCAGTGAAGCGGTATTTGGAAGGGGGTACCAAGAGACCCAGTACTTC. This translates into CASSEAVFGRGYQETQYF. The genes are TRBV6-1 and TRBJ2-5, with D maybe TRBD1 (6 bases). In germline, CDR1 is MNHNS, CDR2 SASEGT. V lost 0 bases and J 0 bases, leaving 17 bases between the germline ends. The CDR3 covers 18 residues.

DNA for the CDR3: TGTGCCAGCAGCTTAGGGCGGGAGACAGGAAAAAACATTCAGTACTTC. It translates to CASSLGRETGKNIQYF. The chain links TRBV7-9 to TRBJ2-4; a possible D gene is TRBD2 (7 bases). CDR1 and CDR2 (germline): SEHNR, FQNEAQ (reference sequence). This CDR3 spans 16 amino acids. The V and J ends lost 1 base and 4 bases respectively, with 14 bases between them.

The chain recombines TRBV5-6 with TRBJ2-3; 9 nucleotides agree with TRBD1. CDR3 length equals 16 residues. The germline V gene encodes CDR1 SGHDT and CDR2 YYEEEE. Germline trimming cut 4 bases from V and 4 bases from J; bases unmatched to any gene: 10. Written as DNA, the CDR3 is TGTGCCAGCAGCCCAGGGACAGGGAGATTTGCAGATACGCAGTATTTT. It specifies CASSPGTGRFADTQYF.

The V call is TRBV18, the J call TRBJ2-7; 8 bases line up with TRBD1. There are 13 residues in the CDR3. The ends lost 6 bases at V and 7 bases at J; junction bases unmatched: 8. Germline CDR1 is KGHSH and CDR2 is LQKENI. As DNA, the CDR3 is TGTGCCAGCTCGCCGGGACAGGACCGAGAGCAGTACTTC. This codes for CASSPGQDREQYF.

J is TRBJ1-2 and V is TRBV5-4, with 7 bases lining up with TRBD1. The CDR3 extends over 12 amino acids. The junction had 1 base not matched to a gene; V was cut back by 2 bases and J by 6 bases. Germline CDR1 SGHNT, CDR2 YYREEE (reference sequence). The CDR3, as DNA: TGTGCCAGCAGCTTCGACAGGGATGGCTACACCTTC. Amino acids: CASSFDRDGYTF.

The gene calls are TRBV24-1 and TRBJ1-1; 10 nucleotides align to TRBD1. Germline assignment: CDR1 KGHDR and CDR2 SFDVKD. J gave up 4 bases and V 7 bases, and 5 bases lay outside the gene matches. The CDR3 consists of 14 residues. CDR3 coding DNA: TGTGCCACCAGGCCGGGACAGGGGACCACTGAAGCTTTCTTT. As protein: CATRPGQGTTEAFF.

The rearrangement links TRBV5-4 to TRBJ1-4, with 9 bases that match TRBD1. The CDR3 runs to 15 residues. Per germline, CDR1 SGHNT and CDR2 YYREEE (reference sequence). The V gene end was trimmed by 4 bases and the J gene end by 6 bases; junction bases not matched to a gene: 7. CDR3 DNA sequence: TGTGCCAGCAGCGGGGGACAGGGAGAGTATGAAAAACTGTTTTTT. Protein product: CASSGGQGEYEKLFF.

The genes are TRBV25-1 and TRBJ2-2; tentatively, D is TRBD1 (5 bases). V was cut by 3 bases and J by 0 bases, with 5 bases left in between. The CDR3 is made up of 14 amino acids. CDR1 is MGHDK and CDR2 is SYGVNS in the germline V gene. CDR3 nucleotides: TGTGCCAGCAGTGACAGGGCGAACACCGGGGAGCTGTTTTTT. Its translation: CASSDRANTGELFF. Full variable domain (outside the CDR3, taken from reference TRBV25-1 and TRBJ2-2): EADIYQTPRYLVIGTGKKITLECSQTMGHDKMYWYQQDPGMELHLIHYSYGVNSTEKGDLSSESTVSRIRTEHFPLTLESARPSHTSQYLCASSDRANTGELFFGEGSRLTVL.